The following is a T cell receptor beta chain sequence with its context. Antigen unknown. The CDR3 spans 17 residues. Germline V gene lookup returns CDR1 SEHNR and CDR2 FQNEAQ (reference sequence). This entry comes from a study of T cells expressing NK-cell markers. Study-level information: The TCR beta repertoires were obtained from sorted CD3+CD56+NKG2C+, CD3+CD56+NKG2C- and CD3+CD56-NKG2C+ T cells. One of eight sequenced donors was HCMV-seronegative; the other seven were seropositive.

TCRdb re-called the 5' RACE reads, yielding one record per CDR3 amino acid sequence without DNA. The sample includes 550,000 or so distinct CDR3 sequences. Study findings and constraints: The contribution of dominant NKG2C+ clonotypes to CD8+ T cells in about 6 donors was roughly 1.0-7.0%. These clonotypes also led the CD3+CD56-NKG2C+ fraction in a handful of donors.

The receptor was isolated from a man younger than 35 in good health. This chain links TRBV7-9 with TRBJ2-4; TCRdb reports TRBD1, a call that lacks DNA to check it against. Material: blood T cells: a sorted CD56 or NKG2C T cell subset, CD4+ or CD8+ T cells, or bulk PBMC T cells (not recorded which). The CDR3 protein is CASSGDRGPLAKNIQYF.